This T cell receptor beta chain was identified during a study of post-analysis software for immune sequencing data. Presence of unique molecular identifiers characterized the TCR beta cDNA libraries. TCRdb ran MiXCR on the PCR reads and lists one entry per CDR3 protein. The table has about 770,000 distinct CDR3 sequences, 46% seen once. This TCR was recovered from a girl aged 5-17 years with multiple sclerosis. Sequencing used blood.

CDR3 region: CSAPPRAGDSPLHF. The DNA for the CDR3 is TGCAGTGCGCCACCACGGGCAGGGGATTCACCCCTCCACTTT. The chain recombines TRBV20-1 with TRBJ1-6, with a tentative D call TRBD1 (6 bases). V was shortened by 6 bases and J by 8 bases, with 17 bases between the two germline ends. The CDR3 is 14 residues long. Germline CDR1 DFQATT, CDR2 SNEGSKA (reference sequence).